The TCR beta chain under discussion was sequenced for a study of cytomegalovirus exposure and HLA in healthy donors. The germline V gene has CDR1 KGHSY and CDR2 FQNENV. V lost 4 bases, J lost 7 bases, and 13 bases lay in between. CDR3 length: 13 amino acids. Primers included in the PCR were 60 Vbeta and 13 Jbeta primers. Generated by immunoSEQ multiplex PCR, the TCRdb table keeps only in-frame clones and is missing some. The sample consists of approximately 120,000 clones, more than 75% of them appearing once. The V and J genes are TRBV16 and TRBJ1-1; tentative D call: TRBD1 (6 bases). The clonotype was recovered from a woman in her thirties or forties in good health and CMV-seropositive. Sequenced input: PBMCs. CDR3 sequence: CASSRRGEGEAFF. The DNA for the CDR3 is TGTGCCAGCAGCCGCAGGGGAGAGGGTGAAGCTTTCTTT.